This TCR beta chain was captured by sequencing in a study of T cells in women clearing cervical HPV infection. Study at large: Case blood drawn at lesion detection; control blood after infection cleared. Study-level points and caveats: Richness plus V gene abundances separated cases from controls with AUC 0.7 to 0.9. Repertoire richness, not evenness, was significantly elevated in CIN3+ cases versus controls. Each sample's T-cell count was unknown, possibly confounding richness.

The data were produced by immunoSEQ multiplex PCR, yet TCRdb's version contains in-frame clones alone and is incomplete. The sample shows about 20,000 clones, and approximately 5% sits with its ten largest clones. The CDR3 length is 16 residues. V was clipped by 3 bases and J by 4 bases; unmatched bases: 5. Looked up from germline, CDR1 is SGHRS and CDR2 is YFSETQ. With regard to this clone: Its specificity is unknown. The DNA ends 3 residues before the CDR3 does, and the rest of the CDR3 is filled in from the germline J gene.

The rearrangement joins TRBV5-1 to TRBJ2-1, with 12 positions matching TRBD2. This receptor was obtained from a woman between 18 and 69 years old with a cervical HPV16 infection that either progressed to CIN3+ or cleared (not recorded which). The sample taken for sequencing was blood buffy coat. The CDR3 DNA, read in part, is TGCGCCAGCAGCTGGCTAGCGGGAGGGCCTTACAATGAG. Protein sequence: CASSWLAGGPYNE. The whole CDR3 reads CASSWLAGGPYNEQFF.